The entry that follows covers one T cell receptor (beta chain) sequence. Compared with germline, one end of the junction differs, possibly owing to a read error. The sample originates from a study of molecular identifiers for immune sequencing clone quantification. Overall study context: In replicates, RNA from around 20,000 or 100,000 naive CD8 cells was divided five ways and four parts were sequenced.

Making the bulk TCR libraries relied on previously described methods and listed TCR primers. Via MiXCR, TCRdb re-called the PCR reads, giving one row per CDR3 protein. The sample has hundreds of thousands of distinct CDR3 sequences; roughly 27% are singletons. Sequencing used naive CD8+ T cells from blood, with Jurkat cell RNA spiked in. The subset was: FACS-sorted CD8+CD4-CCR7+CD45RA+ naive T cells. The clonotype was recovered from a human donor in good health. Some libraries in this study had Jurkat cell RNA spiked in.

The CDR3 nucleotides read TGTGCCACCATTTCCGGGACTAGCAATGAGCAGATCTTC. Translated: CATISGTSNEQIF. V gene TRBV24-1 combines with J gene TRBJ2-1, with 9 bases lining up with TRBD2. CDR3 size: 13 residues. Germline values: CDR1 KGHDR, CDR2 SFDVKD.